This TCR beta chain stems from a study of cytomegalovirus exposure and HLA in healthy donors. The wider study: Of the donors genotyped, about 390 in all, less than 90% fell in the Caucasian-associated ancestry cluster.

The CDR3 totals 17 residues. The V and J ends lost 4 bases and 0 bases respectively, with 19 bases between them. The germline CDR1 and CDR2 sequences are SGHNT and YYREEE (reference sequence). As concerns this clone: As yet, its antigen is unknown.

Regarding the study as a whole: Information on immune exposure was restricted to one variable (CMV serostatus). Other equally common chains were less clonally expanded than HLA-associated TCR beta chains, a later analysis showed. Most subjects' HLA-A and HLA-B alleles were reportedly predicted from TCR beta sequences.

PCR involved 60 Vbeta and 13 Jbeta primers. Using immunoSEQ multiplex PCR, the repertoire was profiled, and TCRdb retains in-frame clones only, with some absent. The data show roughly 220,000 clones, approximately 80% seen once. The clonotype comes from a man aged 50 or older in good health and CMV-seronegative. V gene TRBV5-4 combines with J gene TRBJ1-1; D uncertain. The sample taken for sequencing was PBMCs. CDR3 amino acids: CASSLGGRRSMNTEAFF. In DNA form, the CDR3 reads TGTGCCAGCAGCCTTGGTGGGAGGCGAAGCATGAACACTGAAGCTTTCTTT.